The 24 T cell receptor beta chains below all came from one sample that was sequenced in a study of spatial heterogeneity in lung cancer. Time point of the sample: blood at routine non-recurrence follow-up after resection. TCRdb fed the 5' RACE reads into MiXCR, producing one record per CDR3 protein. The table includes over 85,000 distinct CDR3 sequences, approximately 20% detected once. The sequences come from PBMCs, collected at follow-up. These receptors came from a male donor with early-stage non-small cell lung cancer.

This clonotype was found once. It may be a read error: a sequence one base away is much more abundant. The chain joins TRBV2 to TRBJ2-1; 8 bases match TRBD2. CDR1 and CDR2 from the germline V gene are SNHLY and FYNNEI. V was pared by 8 bases and J by 2 bases, with 8 bases of the junction left unmatched. This CDR3 contains 15 residues. CDR3 in DNA: TGTGCCAGCTGCATTGACGGGGGGGCCTACAATGAGCAGTTCTTC. This encodes CASCIDGGAYNEQFF.

The chain has TRBV6-6 and TRBJ1-4; a weak D match, TRBD1 (5 bases). Germline CDR1 is MNHNY and CDR2 is SVGAGI (reference sequence). The V end was cut by 2 bases, the J end by 8 bases, with 9 bases between. CDR3 length: 13 residues. CDR3 coding DNA: TGTGCCAGCAGTTACAGTGGGGCAGAAAAACTGTTTTTT. Its protein product is CASSYSGAEKLFF.

There are many counts of this clonotype. V usage is TRBV20-1 and J usage is TRBJ2-5, with 7 bases fitting TRBD1. The trim removed 0 bases at V and 4 bases at J, leaving 5 bases unmatched. CDR1 is DFQATT, CDR2 SNEGSKA, per germline (reference sequence). The CDR3 is made up of 14 amino acids. Written as DNA, the CDR3 is TGCAGTGCTAGAGATGTTACAGGGGCAGAGACCCAGTACTTC. It codes for CSARDVTGAETQYF.

In this sample, this clonotype turned up a few times. V usage is TRBV20-1 and J usage is TRBJ1-5; 8 positions match TRBD1. The CDR3 has 13 residues. After removal of 4 bases from V and 4 bases from J, the junction contained 3 bases not matched to a gene. Germline lookup yields CDR1 DFQATT and CDR2 SNEGSKA (reference sequence). CDR3 nucleotides: TGCAGTGCTACAGGGGGCGCGAATCAGCCCCAGCATTTT. This sequence encodes CSATGGANQPQHF.

The chain couples TRBV20-1 to TRBJ2-1; the match to TRBD2 covers 11 bases. Looked up from germline, CDR1 is DFQATT and CDR2 is SNEGSKA (reference sequence). This CDR3 region has 15 residues. V was clipped by 3 bases and J by 3 bases; unmatched bases: 4. This CDR3 is CSARGLAEGYNEQFF. The CDR3 bases are TGCAGTGCTAGGGGACTAGCGGAGGGCTACAATGAGCAGTTCTTC.

This clonotype occurred a few times. This CDR3 reads CASSFRPGRELFF. DNA for the CDR3: TGTGCCAGCAGCTTTCGGCCGGGGAGGGAGCTGTTTTTT. This rearrangement joins TRBV7-2 to TRBJ2-2; D is perhaps TRBD2 (5 bases). Trimming pared 3 bases from V and 9 bases from J, leaving 11 bases between. The CDR3 loop spans 13 amino acids. Germline loops: CDR1 SGHTA, CDR2 FQGNSA.

V usage is TRBV9 and J usage is TRBJ1-2; TRBD1 agrees at 9 bases. The germline V gene encodes CDR1 SGDLS and CDR2 YYNGEE. The CDR3 sequence is 17 residues long. The trim removed 1 base at V and 0 bases at J, leaving 7 bases unmatched. The CDR3 region has the DNA TGTGCCAGCAGCGTATCAAGACAGGGGGGCCCTAACTATGGCTACACCTTC. Its protein product is CASSVSRQGGPNYGYTF.

Here the CDR3 reads CASMVERGGLETQYF. The CDR3 DNA reads TGTGCCAGCATGGTGGAGCGGGGGGGCCTTGAGACCCAGTACTTC. This chain uses TRBV2 with TRBJ2-5; 10 bases match TRBD2. Trimming removed 7 bases from V and 5 bases from J; junction bases left unmatched: 10. Germline V gives CDR1 SNHLY, CDR2 FYNNEI. This CDR3 has 15 residues.

This clonotype appeared a few times. The chain joins TRBV5-1 to TRBJ2-1; no clear D. The V end lost 0 bases, the J end lost 5 bases, and 9 bases lay between the germline ends. The germline CDR1 and CDR2 sequences are SGHRS and YFSETQ. The CDR3 is 14 amino acids. CDR3 coding DNA: TGCGCCAGCAGCTTGGATAGATTTGACAATGAGCAGTTCTTC. It codes for CASSLDRFDNEQFF.

This clonotype was recorded at least ten times. V and J are TRBV2 and TRBJ2-7, with D perhaps assigned TRBD1 or TRBD2 (5 bases each). With 6 bases removed from V and 5 bases from J, the gap between germline ends came to 14 bases. The CDR3 is 13 residues long. The germline gives CDR1 SNHLY, CDR2 FYNNEI. CDR3 sequence: CASRGDLANEQYF. The CDR3 nucleotides are TGTGCCAGCAGAGGGGACCTCGCTAACGAGCAGTACTTC.

This clonotype has more than one count but fewer than ten. In DNA, the CDR3 is TGCGCCAGCAGCTTGGAATCGGGGGAGACCCAGTACTTC. Translating gives CASSLESGETQYF. This chain connects TRBV5-1 to TRBJ2-5; possibly TRBD2 for D (5 bases). Trimming removed 0 bases at V and 5 bases at J, with 8 bases between. Germline loops: CDR1 SGHRS, CDR2 YFSETQ. The CDR3 is 13 residues long.

This clonotype has just a few counts. V gene TRBV10-3 combines with J gene TRBJ1-6, with D perhaps TRBD1 (6 bases). This CDR3 has 13 amino acids. Germline V gene sequence: CDR1 ENHRY, CDR2 SYGVKD. V dropped 5 bases and J dropped 6 bases, with 8 bases sitting between them. The CDR3 loop is CAISRTVNSPLHF. The DNA for the CDR3 is TGTGCCATCAGTCGGACAGTTAATTCACCCCTCCACTTT.

This clonotype has more than one count but fewer than ten. The chain has TRBV19 and TRBJ2-4, with 11 bases that match TRBD1. Germline values: CDR1 LNHDA, CDR2 SQIVND (reference sequence). The trim removed 0 bases at V and 14 bases at J, leaving 6 bases unmatched. The CDR3 is 14 amino acids. The CDR3 nucleotides are TGTGCCAGTAGTATAGATTTTTGGGGACAGGGGGAGTACTTC. Its translation is CASSIDFWGQGEYF.

This clonotype appeared a few times. This chain links TRBV6-1 with TRBJ2-2; D might be TRBD2 (5 bases). This CDR3 spans 15 amino acids. Trimming cost V 1 base and J 5 bases, with 11 bases left between them. CDR1 MNHNS and CDR2 SASEGT come from the germline V gene. This CDR3 is CASSEGRYGTGELFF. The CDR3 DNA follows: TGTGCCAGCAGTGAAGGGAGGTATGGAACCGGGGAGCTGTTTTTT.

V and J are TRBV12-3 or TRBV12-4 and TRBJ1-6; possibly TRBD1 for D (6 bases). The CDR3 spans 15 residues. Trimming removed 6 bases from V and 4 bases from J, with 13 bases in between. CDR3 protein: CASRPGGGYNSPLHF. The CDR3, as DNA: TGTGCCAGCAGACCCGGGGGCGGATATAATTCACCCCTCCACTTT.

V gene TRBV25-1 combines with J gene TRBJ1-2; D might be TRBD1 (5 bases). The CDR3 extends over 12 amino acids. The germline V gene has CDR1 MGHDK and CDR2 SYGVNS. V lost 10 bases, J lost 7 bases, and 16 bases lay in between. This chain's CDR3 is CAISTDTSGYTF. As DNA, the CDR3 is TGTGCCATCTCGACAGATACCTCTGGCTACACCTTC.

This clonotype was seen a handful of times. The rearrangement uses TRBV20-1 and TRBJ2-7; 9 bases fit TRBD2. CDR3 size: 16 residues. The germline V gene encodes CDR1 DFQATT and CDR2 SNEGSKA (reference sequence). The junction had 12 bases not matched to a gene; V was cut back by 6 bases and J by 0 bases. In DNA form, the CDR3 reads TGCAGTGCCAGGTCGCTAGCGGGGATTAGCTCCTACGAGCAGTACTTC. Translation gives CSARSLAGISSYEQYF.

Notes on this clonotype: It is unclear where the CDR3 begins or ends on the DNA, so no DNA is shown, and the CDR3 is as TCRdb lists it. V and J are TRBV7-5 and TRBJ2-5; the D call TRBD1 from the table was never checked on the DNA. TRBV7-5 is reported as a pseudogene. The CDR3 sequence runs 18 residues, both termini included. The CDR3 spells CISVPEARGEGAQETQYF.

This clonotype appeared a single time. The V call is TRBV7-2, the J call TRBJ2-3; a possible D gene is TRBD2 (6 bases). This CDR3 contains 17 residues. The V gene lost 3 bases and the J gene lost 0 bases, with 16 bases spanning the gap. Germline V gene sequence: CDR1 SGHTA, CDR2 FQGNSA. The CDR3 reads CASSFGGALTSTDTQYF. CDR3 nucleotides: TGTGCCAGCAGCTTCGGAGGGGCGCTAACTAGCACAGATACGCAGTATTTT.

The gene calls are TRBV7-2 and TRBJ2-1, with D unresolved. Trimming took 2 bases from V and 0 from J, leaving 8 bases between them. From germline, CDR1 is SGHTA and CDR2 FQGNSA. This CDR3 is built from 15 residues. As DNA, the CDR3 is TGTGCCAGCAGCTTACAGCGAAGCTCCTACAATGAGCAGTTCTTC. Translated: CASSLQRSSYNEQFF.

The chain combines TRBV3-1 with TRBJ2-3, with D possibly TRBD2 on 5 matching bases. V gave up 5 bases and J gave up 4 bases, with 10 bases separating them. CDR1 is LGHDT, CDR2 YNNKEL, per germline (reference sequence). This CDR3 region has 13 residues. The CDR3 DNA follows: TGTGCCAGCAGCTCCCGAGGGTCAGATACGCAGTATTTT. Translation: CASSSRGSDTQYF.

The sample holds a few counts of this clonotype. The chain couples TRBV2 to TRBJ1-3; a weak D match, TRBD1 (6 bases). Germline loops: CDR1 SNHLY, CDR2 FYNNEI. The CDR3 runs 15 residues. Trimming pared 8 bases from V and 2 bases from J, leaving 16 bases between. The CDR3 sequence: CASGGGRGTGNTIYF. In DNA form, the CDR3 reads TGTGCCAGCGGAGGGGGTCGGGGTACTGGAAACACCATATATTTT. Drawing the rest from reference TRBV2 and TRBJ1-3, the complete variable domain is EPEVTQTPSHQVTQMGQEVILRCVPISNHLYFYWYRQILGQKVEFLVSFYNNEISEKSEIFDDQFSVERPDGSNFTLKIRSTKLEDSAMYFCASGGGRGTGNTIYFGEGSWLTVV.

The rearrangement links TRBV27 to TRBJ2-1, with 8 bases fitting TRBD2. Trimming removed 6 bases from V and 5 bases from J; junction bases left unmatched: 6. The CDR3 extends over 14 amino acids. Germline CDR1 MNHEY, CDR2 SMNVEV (reference sequence). The CDR3 DNA reads TGTGCCAGCAGCTTCTTTAGCGGGAACAATGAGCAGTTCTTC. Its translation is CASSFFSGNNEQFF.

The rearrangement joins TRBV3-1 to TRBJ1-2, with 8 positions matching TRBD1. Germline V lookup: CDR1 LGHDT, CDR2 YNNKEL (reference sequence). Unmatched junction bases numbered 4, after V lost 1 base and J lost 6 bases. The CDR3 is 14 amino acids. CDR3 DNA sequence: TGTGCCAGCAGCCAAGCTGGACAGGGACATGGCTACACCTTC. This encodes CASSQAGQGHGYTF.